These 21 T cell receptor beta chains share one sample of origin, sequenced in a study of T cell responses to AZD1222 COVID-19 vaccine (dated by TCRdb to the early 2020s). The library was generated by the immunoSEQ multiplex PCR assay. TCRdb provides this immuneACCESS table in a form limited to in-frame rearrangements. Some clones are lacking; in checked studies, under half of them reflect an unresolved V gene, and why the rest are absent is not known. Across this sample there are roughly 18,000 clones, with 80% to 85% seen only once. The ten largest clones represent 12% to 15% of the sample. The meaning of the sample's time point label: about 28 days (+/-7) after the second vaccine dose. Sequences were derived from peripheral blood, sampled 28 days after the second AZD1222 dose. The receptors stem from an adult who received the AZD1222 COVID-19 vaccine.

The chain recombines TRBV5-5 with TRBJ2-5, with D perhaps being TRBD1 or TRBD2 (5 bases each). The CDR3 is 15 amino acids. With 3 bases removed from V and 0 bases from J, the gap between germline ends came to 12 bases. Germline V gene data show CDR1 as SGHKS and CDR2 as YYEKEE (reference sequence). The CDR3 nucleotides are TGTGCCAGCAGCTCGGGACCCTTGTACCAAGAGACCCAGTACTTC. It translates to CASSSGPLYQETQYF.

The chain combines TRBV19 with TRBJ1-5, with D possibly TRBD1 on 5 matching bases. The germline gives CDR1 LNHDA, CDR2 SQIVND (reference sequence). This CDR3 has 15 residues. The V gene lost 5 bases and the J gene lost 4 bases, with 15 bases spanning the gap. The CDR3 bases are TGTGCCAGTAGTTCTGGGGGGGGGTTGAATCAGCCCCAGCATTTT. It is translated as CASSSGGGLNQPQHF.

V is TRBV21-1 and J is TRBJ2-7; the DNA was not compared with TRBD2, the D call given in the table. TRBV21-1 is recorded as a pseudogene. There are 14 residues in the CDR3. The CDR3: CASSKESPSYEQYF. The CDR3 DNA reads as TGTGCCAGCAGCAAAGAAAGTCCGAGCTACGAGCAGTACTTC.

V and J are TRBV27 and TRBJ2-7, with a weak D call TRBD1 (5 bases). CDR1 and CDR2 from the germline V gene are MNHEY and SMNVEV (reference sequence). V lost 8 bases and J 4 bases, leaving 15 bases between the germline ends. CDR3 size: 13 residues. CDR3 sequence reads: CASRASGAYEQYF. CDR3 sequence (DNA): TGTGCCAGCCGAGCCTCTGGGGCTTACGAGCAGTACTTC.

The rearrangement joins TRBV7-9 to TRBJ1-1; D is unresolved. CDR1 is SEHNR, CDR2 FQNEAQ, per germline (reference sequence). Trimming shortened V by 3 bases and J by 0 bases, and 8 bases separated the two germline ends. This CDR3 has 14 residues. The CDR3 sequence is CASSFDLLNTEAFF. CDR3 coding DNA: TGTGCCAGCAGCTTTGATCTGTTGAACACTGAAGCTTTCTTT.

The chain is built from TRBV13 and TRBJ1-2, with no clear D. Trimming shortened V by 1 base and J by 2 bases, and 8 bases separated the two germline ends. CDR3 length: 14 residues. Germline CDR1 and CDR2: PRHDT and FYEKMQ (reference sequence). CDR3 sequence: CASSLVDLNYGYTF. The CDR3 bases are TGTGCCAGCAGCTTAGTGGATCTCAACTATGGCTACACCTTC.

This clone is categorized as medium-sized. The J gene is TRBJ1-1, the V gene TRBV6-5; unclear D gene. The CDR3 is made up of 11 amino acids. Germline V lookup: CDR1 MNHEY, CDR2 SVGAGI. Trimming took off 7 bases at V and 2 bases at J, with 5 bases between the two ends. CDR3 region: CASIQNTEAFF. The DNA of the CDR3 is TGTGCCAGCATACAAAACACTGAAGCTTTCTTT.

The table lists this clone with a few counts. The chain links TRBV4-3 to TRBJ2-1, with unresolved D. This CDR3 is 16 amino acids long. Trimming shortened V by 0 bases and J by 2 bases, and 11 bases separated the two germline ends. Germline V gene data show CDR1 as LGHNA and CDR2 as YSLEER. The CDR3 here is CASSQDSVSTYNEQFF. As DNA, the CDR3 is TGCGCCAGCAGCCAAGATAGTGTATCTACCTACAATGAGCAGTTCTTC.

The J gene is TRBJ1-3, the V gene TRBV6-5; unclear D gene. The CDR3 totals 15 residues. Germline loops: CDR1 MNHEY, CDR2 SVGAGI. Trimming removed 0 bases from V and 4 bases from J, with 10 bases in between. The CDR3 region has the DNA TGTGCCAGCAGTTACTCGACAATGAGAGGAAACACCATATATTTT. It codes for CASSYSTMRGNTIYF.

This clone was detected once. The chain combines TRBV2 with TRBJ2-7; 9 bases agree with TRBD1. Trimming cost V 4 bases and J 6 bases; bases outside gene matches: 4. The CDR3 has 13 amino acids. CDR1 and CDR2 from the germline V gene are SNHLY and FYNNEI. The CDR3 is CASSGDRGIEQYF. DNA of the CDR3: TGTGCCAGCAGTGGCGACAGGGGGATCGAGCAGTACTTC.

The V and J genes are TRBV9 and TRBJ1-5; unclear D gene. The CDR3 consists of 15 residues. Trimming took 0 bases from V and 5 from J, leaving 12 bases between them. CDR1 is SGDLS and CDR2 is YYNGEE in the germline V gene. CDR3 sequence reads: CASSVGQGFHQPQHF. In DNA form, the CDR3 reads TGTGCCAGCAGCGTAGGGCAAGGGTTTCATCAGCCCCAGCATTTT.

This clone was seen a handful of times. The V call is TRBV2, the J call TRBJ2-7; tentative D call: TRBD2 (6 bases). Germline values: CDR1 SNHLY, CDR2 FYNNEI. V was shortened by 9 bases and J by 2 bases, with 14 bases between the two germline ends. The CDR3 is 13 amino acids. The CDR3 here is CASRETVAYEQYF. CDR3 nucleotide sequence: TGTGCCAGTCGGGAGACCGTTGCCTACGAGCAGTACTTC.

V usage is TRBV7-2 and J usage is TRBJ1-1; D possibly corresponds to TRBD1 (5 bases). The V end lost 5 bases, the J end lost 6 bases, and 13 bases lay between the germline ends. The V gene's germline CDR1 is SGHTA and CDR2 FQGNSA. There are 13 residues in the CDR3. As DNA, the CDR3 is TGTGCCAGCAGCCAATTTGGAGGGGCTGAAGCTTTCTTT. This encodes CASSQFGGAEAFF. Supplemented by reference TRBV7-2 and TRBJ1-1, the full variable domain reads GAGVSQSPSNKVTEKGKDVELRCDPISGHTALYWYRQSLGQGLEFLIYFQGNSAPDKSGLPSDRFSAERTGGSVSTLTIQRTQQEDSAVYLCASSQFGGAEAFFGQGTRLTVV.

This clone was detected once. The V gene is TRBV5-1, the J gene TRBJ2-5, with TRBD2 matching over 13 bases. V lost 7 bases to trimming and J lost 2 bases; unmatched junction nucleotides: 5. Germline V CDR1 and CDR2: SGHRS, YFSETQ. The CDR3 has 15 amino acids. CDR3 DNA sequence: TGCGCCAGCTGGGAGACTAGCGGGGGGCAAGAGACCCAGTACTTC. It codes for CASWETSGGQETQYF.

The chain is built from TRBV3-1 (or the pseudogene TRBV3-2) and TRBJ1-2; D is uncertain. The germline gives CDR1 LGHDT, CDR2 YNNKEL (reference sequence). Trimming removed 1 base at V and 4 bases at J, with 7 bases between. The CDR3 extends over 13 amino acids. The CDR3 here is CASSQVSLYGYTF. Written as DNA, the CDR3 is TGTGCCAGCAGCCAAGTCAGCCTCTATGGCTACACCTTC.

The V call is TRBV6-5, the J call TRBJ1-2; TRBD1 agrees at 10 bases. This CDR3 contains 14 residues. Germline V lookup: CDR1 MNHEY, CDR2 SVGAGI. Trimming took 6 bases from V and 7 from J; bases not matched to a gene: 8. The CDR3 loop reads CASRMTGGRGGYTF. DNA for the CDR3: TGTGCCAGCAGGATGACAGGGGGCAGAGGTGGCTACACCTTC.

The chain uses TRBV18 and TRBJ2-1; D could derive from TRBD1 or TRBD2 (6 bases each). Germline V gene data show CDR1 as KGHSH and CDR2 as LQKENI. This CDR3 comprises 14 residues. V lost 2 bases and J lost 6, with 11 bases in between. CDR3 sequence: CASSPRGATNEQFF. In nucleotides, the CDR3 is TGTGCCAGCTCACCAAGGGGGGCGACCAATGAGCAGTTCTTC.

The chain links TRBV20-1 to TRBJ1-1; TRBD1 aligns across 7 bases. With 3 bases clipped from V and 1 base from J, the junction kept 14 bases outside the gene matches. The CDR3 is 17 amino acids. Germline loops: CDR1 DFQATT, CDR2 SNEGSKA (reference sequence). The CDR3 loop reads CSASGDSRLLRNTEAFF. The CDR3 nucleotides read TGCAGTGCTAGTGGGGACAGCCGGCTTCTAAGGAACACTGAAGCTTTCTTT.

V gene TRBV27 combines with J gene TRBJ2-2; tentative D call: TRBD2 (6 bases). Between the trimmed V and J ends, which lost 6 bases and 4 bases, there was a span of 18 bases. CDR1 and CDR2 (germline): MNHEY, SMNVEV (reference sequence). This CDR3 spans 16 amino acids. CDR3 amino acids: CASSTGGGFVTGELFF. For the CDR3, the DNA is TGTGCCAGCAGCACCGGTGGGGGGTTCGTCACCGGGGAGCTGTTTTTT.

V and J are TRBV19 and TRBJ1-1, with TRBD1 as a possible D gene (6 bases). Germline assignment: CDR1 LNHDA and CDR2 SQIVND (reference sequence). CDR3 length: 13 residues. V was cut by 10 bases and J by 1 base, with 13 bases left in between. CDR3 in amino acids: CATSPQGNTEAFF. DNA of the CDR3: TGTGCCACAAGCCCACAGGGGAACACTGAAGCTTTCTTT.

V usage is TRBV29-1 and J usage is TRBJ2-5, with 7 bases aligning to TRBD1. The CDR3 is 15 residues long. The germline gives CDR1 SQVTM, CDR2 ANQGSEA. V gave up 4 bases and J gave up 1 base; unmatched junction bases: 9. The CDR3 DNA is TGCAGCGTTGCTCGGACAGGCACCTTCCAAGAGACCCAGTACTTC. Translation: CSVARTGTFQETQYF.